The 17 T cell receptor beta chains listed next were all sequenced from one sample in a study of cytomegalovirus exposure and HLA in healthy donors. PCR employed 60 Vbeta and 13 Jbeta primers. This table comes from immunoSEQ multiplex PCR, and its TCRdb copy is limited to in-frame clones, with some not included. The repertoire holds about 240,000 clones, with 82% as singletons. Sequencing was done on a sample of PBMCs. The receptors stem from a woman aged 35 to 49 in good health and CMV-seropositive.

The V gene is TRBV7-2, the J gene TRBJ2-5; D unclear. The length of the CDR3 is 11 residues. Germline lookup yields CDR1 SGHTA and CDR2 FQGNSA. Deletions cut 6 bases from V and 5 bases from J, with 7 bases between. Here the CDR3 DNA reads TGTGCCAGCAGTTTTCGGGAGACCCAGTACTTC. It encodes CASSFRETQYF.

The chain employs TRBV30 and TRBJ2-3; 10 nucleotides line up with TRBD1. The CDR3 consists of 15 residues. The junction had 7 bases not matched to a gene; V was cut back by 2 bases and J by 5 bases. In germline, CDR1 is GTSNPN, CDR2 SVGIG (reference sequence). CDR3 DNA: TGTGCCTGGAGTCTGGGGACAGGGGCCGGAGATACGCAGTATTTT. Translated: CAWSLGTGAGDTQYF. Drawing the rest from reference TRBV30 and TRBJ2-3, the complete variable domain is SQTIHQWPATLVQPVGSPLSLECTVEGTSNPNLYWYRQAAGRGLQLLFYSVGIGQISSEVPQNLSASRPQDRQFILSSKKLLLSDSGFYLCAWSLGTGAGDTQYFGPGTRLTVL.

The chain employs TRBV5-6 and TRBJ2-1; perhaps TRBD2 as D (6 bases). Germline-derived CDR1 and CDR2 are SGHDT and YYEEEE. V was clipped by 4 bases and J by 3 bases, with 14 bases between them. The CDR3 loop spans 15 amino acids. Here the CDR3 DNA reads TGTGCCAGCAGCCGTCGACTAGGTAGCTACAATGAGCAGTTCTTC. Its translation is CASSRRLGSYNEQFF.

The genes are TRBV30 and TRBJ2-1; 9 bases are a match to TRBD2. Per germline, CDR1 GTSNPN and CDR2 SVGIG (reference sequence). This CDR3 has 14 amino acids. Trimming removed 0 bases from V and 10 bases from J; junction bases left unmatched: 7. CDR3 nucleotide sequence: TGTGCCTGGAGTGTGGGCGGGGGGGCAGGAGAGCAGTTCTTC. It specifies CAWSVGGGAGEQFF.

The rearrangement uses TRBV25-1 and TRBJ2-2; the match to TRBD2 covers 10 bases. The V gene's germline CDR1 is MGHDK and CDR2 SYGVNS. V was clipped by 5 bases and J by 6 bases; unmatched bases: 15. CDR3 size: 18 residues. The DNA for the CDR3 is TGTGCCAGCAGTCTAGTAGCGGGAGGACCCCTCGGGTCCGGGGAGCTGTTTTTT. It translates to CASSLVAGGPLGSGELFF. Filled out from reference TRBV25-1 and TRBJ2-2, the complete variable domain reads EADIYQTPRYLVIGTGKKITLECSQTMGHDKMYWYQQDPGMELHLIHYSYGVNSTEKGDLSSESTVSRIRTEHFPLTLESARPSHTSQYLCASSLVAGGPLGSGELFFGEGSRLTVL.

This clone was seen only a few times. This chain uses TRBV6-5 with TRBJ1-5, with TRBD1 as a possible D gene (5 bases). This CDR3 spans 14 amino acids. Per the germline V gene, CDR1 is MNHEY and CDR2 is SVGAGI. With 2 bases removed from V and 0 bases from J, the gap between germline ends came to 5 bases. In DNA, the CDR3 is TGTGCCAGCAGTTACGACAGTAGCAATCAGCCCCAGCATTTT. Translated: CASSYDSSNQPQHF.

This sequence joins TRBV6-1 and TRBJ2-5; 7 bases match TRBD1. The end of the DNA aligns better with TRBJ2-7, so the J call may be wrong. The length of the CDR3 is 14 residues. The germline CDR1 and CDR2 sequences are MNHNS and SASEGT. CDR3 residues: CASSEAGGYDEQYF. CDR3 nucleotide sequence: TGTGCCAGCAGTGAAGCAGGGGGCTACGACGAGCAGTACTTC.

This clone has a single count. J is TRBJ1-2 and V is TRBV7-9, with 8 bases matching TRBD1. CDR1 and CDR2 from the germline V gene are SEHNR and FQNEAQ (reference sequence). The CDR3 loop spans 13 amino acids. V gave up 5 bases and J gave up 3 bases; unmatched junction bases: 2. The CDR3 region has the DNA TGTGCCAGCAGCGAGGACAGGGACTATGGCTACACCTTC. Translated, it gives CASSEDRDYGYTF.

This chain links TRBV10-1 with TRBJ1-1; D perhaps matches TRBD1 (6 bases). Germline loops: CDR1 WNHNN, CDR2 SYGVQD (reference sequence). Trimming removed 0 bases at V and 10 bases at J, with 15 bases between. There are 14 residues in the CDR3. CDR3 nucleotides: TGCGCCAGCAGTGAGTCGGGGACACCCTTGGGAGCTTTCTTT. The encoded protein is CASSESGTPLGAFF.

The chain employs TRBV10-3 and TRBJ2-5; a weak D match, TRBD2 (6 bases). Germline V gene lookup returns CDR1 ENHRY and CDR2 SYGVKD. CDR3 length: 13 amino acids. The V end lost 6 bases, the J end lost 2 bases, and 10 bases lay between the germline ends. The CDR3 nucleotides are TGTGCCATCAGGACTAGTGAACAAGAGACCCAGTACTTC. Protein: CAIRTSEQETQYF.

The chain is built from TRBV6-5 and TRBJ1-5, with D maybe TRBD1 (6 bases). Trimming shortened V by 6 bases and J by 1 base, and 13 bases separated the two germline ends. The CDR3 covers 15 residues. Per germline, CDR1 MNHEY and CDR2 SVGAGI. CDR3 sequence: CASRKQGWSNQPQHF. For the CDR3, the DNA is TGTGCCAGCAGAAAACAGGGTTGGAGCAATCAGCCCCAGCATTTT.

This clone was recorded a few times. The V and J genes are TRBV7-9 and TRBJ2-5; TRBD2 aligns across 12 bases. Looked up from germline, CDR1 is SEHNR and CDR2 is FQNEAQ (reference sequence). CDR3 size: 15 residues. V trimming: 3 bases; J trimming: 5 bases; junction bases outside the gene matches: 4. The CDR3 region is CASSFGTSGRETQYF. As DNA, the CDR3 is TGTGCCAGCAGCTTTGGCACTAGCGGGAGGGAGACCCAGTACTTC.

The rearrangement links TRBV18 to TRBJ1-3, with a tentative D call TRBD1 (5 bases). Trimming left V 0 bases short and J 0 bases short, with 9 bases between. CDR3 size: 16 residues. Germline V gene data show CDR1 as KGHSH and CDR2 as LQKENI. The CDR3 sequence: CASSPPRQYSGNTIYF. The CDR3 DNA sequence: TGTGCCAGCTCACCACCCCGACAGTACTCTGGAAACACCATATATTTT.

This clone was recorded a few times. The genes are TRBV18 and TRBJ1-1; D is undetermined. The CDR3 contains 15 residues. Looked up from germline, CDR1 is KGHSH and CDR2 is LQKENI. Trimming took 4 bases from V and 11 from J, leaving 23 bases between them. CDR3 DNA: TGTGCCAGCTCACTTTCTATTGACAAGGCGGGTCGGGCTTTCTTT. Protein product: CASSLSIDKAGRAFF.

The genes are TRBV21-1 and TRBJ2-2; TRBD1 is the table's D call, not checked against the DNA. TRBV21-1 has pseudogene status. There are 17 residues in the CDR3. The CDR3 here is CASSKDKGTEDTGELFF. The CDR3 bases are TGTGCCAGCAGCAAAGACAAGGGGACAGAGGATACCGGGGAGCTGTTTTTT.

The gene calls are TRBV9 and TRBJ2-2; tentative D call: TRBD1 (6 bases). V gave up 4 bases and J gave up 6 bases, with 13 bases separating them. This CDR3 is 14 amino acids long. Looked up from germline, CDR1 is SGDLS and CDR2 is YYNGEE. CDR3 sequence: CASSRAGEPGELFF. CDR3 nucleotide sequence: TGTGCCAGCAGCCGAGCAGGGGAGCCCGGGGAGCTGTTTTTT.

The chain links TRBV11-3 to TRBJ1-2; D not certain. The CDR3 contains 12 residues. The V gene's germline CDR1 is SGHNT and CDR2 YENEEA. V was cut by 1 base and J by 7 bases, with 7 bases left in between. In DNA, the CDR3 is TGTGCCAGCAGCTTAGTCAATAGTGGCTACACCTTC. Encoded protein: CASSLVNSGYTF.